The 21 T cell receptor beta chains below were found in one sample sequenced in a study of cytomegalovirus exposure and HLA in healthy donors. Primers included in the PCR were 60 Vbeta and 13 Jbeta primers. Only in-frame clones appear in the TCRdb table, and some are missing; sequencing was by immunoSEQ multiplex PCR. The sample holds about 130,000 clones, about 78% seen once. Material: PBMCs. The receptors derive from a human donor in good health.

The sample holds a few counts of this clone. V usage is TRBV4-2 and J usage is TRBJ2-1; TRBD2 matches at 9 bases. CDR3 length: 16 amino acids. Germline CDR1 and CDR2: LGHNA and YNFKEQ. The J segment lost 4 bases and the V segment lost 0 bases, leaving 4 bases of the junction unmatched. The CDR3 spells CASSQESGGTYNEQFF. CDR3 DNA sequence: TGTGCCAGCAGCCAAGAGAGCGGGGGGACTTACAATGAGCAGTTCTTC.

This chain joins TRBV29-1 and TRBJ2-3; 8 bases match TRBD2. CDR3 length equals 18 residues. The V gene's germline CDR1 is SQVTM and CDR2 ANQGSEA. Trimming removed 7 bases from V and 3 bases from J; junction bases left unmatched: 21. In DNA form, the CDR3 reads TGCAGCGCCCCCGGTCTGGGCGGGGGGTATTTTTCAACAGATACGCAGTATTTT. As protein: CSAPGLGGGYFSTDTQYF.

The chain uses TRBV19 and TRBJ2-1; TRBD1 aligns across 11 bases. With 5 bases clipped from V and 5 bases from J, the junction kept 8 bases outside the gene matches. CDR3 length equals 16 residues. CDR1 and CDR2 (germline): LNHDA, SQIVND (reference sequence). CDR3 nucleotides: TGTGCCAGTAGTCATAGAGGACAGGGGGCGCACAATGAGCAGTTCTTC. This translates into CASSHRGQGAHNEQFF.

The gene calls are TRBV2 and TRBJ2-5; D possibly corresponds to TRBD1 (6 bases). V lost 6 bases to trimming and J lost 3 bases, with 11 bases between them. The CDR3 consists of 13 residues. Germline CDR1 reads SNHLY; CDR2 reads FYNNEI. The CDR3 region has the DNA TGTGCCAGCAGCGTCGGACAGAAAGAGACCCAGTACTTC. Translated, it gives CASSVGQKETQYF.

CDR3 sequence (DNA): TGTGCCCTGGCGACCGGGAGCGGTACGAACACCGGGGAGCTGTTTTTT. This gives the protein CALATGSGTNTGELFF. J is TRBJ2-2 and V is TRBV30; D is possibly TRBD2 (6 bases). CDR3 length equals 16 residues. V lost 8 bases and J 0 bases, leaving 19 bases between the germline ends. In germline, CDR1 is GTSNPN, CDR2 SVGIG (reference sequence). Full variable domain (outside the CDR3, taken from reference TRBV30 and TRBJ2-2): SQTIHQWPATLVQPVGSPLSLECTVEGTSNPNLYWYRQAAGRGLQLLFYSVGIGQISSEVPQNLSASRPQDRQFILSSKKLLLSDSGFYLCALATGSGTNTGELFFGEGSRLTVL.

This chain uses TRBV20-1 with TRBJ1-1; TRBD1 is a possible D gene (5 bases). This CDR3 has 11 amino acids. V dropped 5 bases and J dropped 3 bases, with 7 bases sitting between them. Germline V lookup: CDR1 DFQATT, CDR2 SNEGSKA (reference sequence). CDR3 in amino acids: CSAGGDTEAFF. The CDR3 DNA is TGCAGTGCTGGGGGGGACACTGAAGCTTTCTTT.

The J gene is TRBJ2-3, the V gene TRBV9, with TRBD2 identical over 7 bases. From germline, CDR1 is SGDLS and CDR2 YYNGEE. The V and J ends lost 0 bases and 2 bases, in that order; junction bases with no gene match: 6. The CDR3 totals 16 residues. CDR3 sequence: CASSVGPSGITDTQYF. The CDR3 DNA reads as TGTGCCAGCAGCGTAGGACCTAGCGGCATCACAGATACGCAGTATTTT. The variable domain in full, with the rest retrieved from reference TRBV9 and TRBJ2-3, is DSGVTQTPKHLITATGQRVTLRCSPRSGDLSVYWYQQSLDQGLQFLIQYYNGEERAKGNILERFSAQQFPDLHSELNLSSLELGDSALYFCASSVGPSGITDTQYFGPGTRLTVL.

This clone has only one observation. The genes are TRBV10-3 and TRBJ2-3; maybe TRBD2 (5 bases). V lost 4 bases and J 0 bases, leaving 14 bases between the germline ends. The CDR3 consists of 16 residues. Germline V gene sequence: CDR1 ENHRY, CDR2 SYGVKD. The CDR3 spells CAISAIAFASTDTQYF. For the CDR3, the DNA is TGTGCCATCAGTGCCATAGCGTTTGCTAGCACAGATACGCAGTATTTT.

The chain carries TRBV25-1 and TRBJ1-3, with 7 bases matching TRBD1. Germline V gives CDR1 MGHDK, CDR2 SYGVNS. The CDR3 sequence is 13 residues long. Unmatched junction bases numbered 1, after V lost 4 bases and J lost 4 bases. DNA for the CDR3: TGTGCCAGCAGTGGACAGGGAGGAAACACCATATATTTT. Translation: CASSGQGGNTIYF.

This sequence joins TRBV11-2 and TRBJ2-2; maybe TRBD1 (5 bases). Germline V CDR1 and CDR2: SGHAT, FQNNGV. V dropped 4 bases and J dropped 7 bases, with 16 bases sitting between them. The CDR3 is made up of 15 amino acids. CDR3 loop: CASSSGIFGSGELFF. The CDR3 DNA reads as TGTGCCAGCAGCTCAGGGATTTTTGGAAGCGGGGAGCTGTTTTTT. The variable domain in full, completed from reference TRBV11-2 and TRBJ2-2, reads EAGVAQSPRYKIIEKRQSVAFWCNPISGHATLYWYQQILGQGPKLLIQFQNNGVVDDSQLPKDRFSAERLKGVDSTLKIQPAKLEDSAVYLCASSSGIFGSGELFFGEGSRLTVL.

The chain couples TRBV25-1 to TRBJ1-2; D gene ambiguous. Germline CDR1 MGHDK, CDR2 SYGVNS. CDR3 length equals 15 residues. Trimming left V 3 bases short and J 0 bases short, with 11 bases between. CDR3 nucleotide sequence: TGTGCCAGCAGTGAGGCACGGGTTTCTAACTATGGCTACACCTTC. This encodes CASSEARVSNYGYTF.

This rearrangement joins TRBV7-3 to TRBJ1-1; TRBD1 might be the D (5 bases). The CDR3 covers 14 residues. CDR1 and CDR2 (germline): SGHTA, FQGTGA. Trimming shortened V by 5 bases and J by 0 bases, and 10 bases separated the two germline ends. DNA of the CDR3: TGTGCCAGCAGCAGGGGATCGATGAACACTGAAGCTTTCTTT. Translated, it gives CASSRGSMNTEAFF.

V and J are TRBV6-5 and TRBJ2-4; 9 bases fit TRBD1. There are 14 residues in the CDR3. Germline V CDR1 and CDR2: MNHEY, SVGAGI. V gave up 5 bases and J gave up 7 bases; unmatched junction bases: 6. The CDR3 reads CASSRGTGHNIQYF. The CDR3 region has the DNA TGTGCCAGCAGTCGCGGGACAGGGCATAACATTCAGTACTTC.

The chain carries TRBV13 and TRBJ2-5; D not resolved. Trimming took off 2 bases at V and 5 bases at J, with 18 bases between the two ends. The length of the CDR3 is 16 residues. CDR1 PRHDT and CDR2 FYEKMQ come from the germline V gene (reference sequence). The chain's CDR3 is CASSLRTSWAGETQYF. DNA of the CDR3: TGTGCCAGCAGCTTACGTACCTCTTGGGCTGGGGAGACCCAGTACTTC.

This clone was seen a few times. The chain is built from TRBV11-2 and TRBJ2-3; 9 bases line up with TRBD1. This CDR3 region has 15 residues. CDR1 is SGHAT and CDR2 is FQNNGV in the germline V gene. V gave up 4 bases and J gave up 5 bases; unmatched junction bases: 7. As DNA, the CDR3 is TGTGCCAGCAGCTCCGGACAGGGGCCGTTAGATACGCAGTATTTT. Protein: CASSSGQGPLDTQYF.

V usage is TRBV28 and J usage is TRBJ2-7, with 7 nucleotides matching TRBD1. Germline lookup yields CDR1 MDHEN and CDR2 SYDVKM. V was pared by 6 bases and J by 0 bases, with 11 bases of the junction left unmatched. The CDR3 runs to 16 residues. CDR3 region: CASRPSAWDSSYEQYF. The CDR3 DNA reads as TGTGCCAGCAGACCATCGGCTTGGGACAGCTCCTACGAGCAGTACTTC. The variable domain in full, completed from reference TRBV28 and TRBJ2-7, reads DVKVTQSSRYLVKRTGEKVFLECVQDMDHENMFWYRQDPGLGLRLIYFSYDVKMKEKGDIPEGYSVSREKKERFSLILESASTNQTSMYLCASRPSAWDSSYEQYFGPGTRLTVT.

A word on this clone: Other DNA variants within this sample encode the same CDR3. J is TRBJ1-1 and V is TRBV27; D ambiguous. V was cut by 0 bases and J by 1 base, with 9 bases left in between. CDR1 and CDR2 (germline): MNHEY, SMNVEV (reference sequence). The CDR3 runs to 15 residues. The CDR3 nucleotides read TGTGCCAGCAGTTTATCTAACAGACCGAACACTGAAGCTTTCTTT. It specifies CASSLSNRPNTEAFF.

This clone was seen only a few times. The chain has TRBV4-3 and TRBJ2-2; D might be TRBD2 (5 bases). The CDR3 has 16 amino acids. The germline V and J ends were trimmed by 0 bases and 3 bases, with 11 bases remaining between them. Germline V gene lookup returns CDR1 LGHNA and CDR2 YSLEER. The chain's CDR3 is CASSQERLADTGELFF. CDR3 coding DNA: TGCGCCAGCAGCCAAGAGAGGCTAGCAGACACCGGGGAGCTGTTTTTT.

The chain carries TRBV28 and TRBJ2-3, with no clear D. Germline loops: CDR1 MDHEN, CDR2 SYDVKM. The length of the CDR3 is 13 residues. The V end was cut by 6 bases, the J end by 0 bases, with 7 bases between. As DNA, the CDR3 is TGTGCCAGCAGACAGATTAGCACAGATACGCAGTATTTT. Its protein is CASRQISTDTQYF.

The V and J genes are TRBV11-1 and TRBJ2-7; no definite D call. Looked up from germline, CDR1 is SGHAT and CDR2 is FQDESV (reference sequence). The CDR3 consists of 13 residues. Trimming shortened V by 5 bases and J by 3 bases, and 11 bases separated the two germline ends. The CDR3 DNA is TGTGCCAGCAGCCCTCGGGTGGGCTACGAGCAGTACTTC. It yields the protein CASSPRVGYEQYF.

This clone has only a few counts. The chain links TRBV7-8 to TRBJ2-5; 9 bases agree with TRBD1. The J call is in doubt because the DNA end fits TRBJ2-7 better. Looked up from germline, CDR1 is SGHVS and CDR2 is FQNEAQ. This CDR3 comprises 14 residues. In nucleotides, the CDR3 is TGTGCCAGCAGCCCAGCCGGGACAGGGCCCGAGCAGTACTTC. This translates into CASSPAGTGPEQYF.